This T cell receptor (beta chain) was documented in a study of T cells in Graves' hyperthyroidism and ophthalmopathy. Study summary: Once the initial diagnosis was made, peripheral blood was obtained before any treatment.

TCR beta CDR3 regions were amplified from RNA transcripts. In the first-round RT-PCR of the TCR CDR3, the HTBI primer set was used. MiXCR was run by TCRdb on the multiplex PCR reads, yielding one entry per CDR3 protein. This sample yields 130,000 to 150,000 distinct CDR3 sequences, of which more than 20% are seen a single time; more than 60% belongs to the top ten. The CDR3 runs to 14 residues. V lost 7 bases to trimming and J lost 0 bases, with 14 bases between them. Germline-derived CDR1 and CDR2 are SGHRS and YFSETQ. There are many counts of this clonotype. Patients were excluded because of uncontrolled infection, other autoimmune disease, pregnancy or lactation.

Sequencing was performed on blood. The chain is built from TRBV5-1 and TRBJ2-7, with a possible D match to TRBD1 (6 bases). This sequence originates from a woman in her 50s with Graves' hyperthyroidism that later progressed to Graves' ophthalmopathy. Here the CDR3 DNA reads TGCGCCAGCCACCGGGACACCCACTCCTACGAGCAGTACTTC. Protein sequence: CASHRDTHSYEQYF.